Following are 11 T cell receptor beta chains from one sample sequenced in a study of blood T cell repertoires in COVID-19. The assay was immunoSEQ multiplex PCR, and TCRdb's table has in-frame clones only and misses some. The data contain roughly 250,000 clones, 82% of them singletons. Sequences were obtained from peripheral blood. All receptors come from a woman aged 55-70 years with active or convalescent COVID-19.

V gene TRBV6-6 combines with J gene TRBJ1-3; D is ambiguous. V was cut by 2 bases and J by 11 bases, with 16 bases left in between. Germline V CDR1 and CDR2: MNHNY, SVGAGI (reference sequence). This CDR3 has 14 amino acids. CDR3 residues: CASSYDPRGVAIYF. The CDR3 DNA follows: TGTGCCAGCAGTTACGATCCCCGCGGGGTGGCCATATATTTT.

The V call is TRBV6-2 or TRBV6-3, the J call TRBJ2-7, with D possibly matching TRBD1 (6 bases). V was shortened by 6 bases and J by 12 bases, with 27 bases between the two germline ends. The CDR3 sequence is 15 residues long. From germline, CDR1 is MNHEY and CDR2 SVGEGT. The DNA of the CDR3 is TGTGCCAGCAGCCAAGGACAGTCTAATCCGACGGGGTCGTACTTC. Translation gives CASSQGQSNPTGSYF.

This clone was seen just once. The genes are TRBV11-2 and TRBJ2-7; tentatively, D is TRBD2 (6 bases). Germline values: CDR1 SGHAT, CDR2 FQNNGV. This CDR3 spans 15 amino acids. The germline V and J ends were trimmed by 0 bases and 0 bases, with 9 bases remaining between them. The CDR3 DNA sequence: TGTGCCAGCAGCTTAGAACGGAGGGCCTCCTACGAGCAGTACTTC. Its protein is CASSLERRASYEQYF.

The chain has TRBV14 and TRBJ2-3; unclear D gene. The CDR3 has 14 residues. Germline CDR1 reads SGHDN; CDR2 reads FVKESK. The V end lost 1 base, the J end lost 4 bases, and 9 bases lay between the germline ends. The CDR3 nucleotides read TGTGCCAGCAGCCAAGGTCAGGTAGCAGATACGCAGTATTTT. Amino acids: CASSQGQVADTQYF.

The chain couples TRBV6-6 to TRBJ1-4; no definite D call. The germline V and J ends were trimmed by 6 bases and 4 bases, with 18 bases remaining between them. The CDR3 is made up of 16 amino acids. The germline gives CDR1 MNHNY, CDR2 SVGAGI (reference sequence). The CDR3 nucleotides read TGTGCCAGCAGCCCTGGGGAGCGCCGTAGTAATGAAAAACTGTTTTTT. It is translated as CASSPGERRSNEKLFF.

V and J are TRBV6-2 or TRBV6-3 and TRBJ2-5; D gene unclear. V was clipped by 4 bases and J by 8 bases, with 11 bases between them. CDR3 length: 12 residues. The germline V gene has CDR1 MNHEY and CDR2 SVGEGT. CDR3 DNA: TGTGCCAGCAGTTTGTCCTACGAAACCCAGTACTTC. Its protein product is CASSLSYETQYF.

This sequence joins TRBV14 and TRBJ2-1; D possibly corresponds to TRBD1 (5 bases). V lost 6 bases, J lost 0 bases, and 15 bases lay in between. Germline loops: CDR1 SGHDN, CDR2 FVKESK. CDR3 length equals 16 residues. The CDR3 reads CASRPQGLSSYNEQFF. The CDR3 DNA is TGTGCCAGCAGACCCCAGGGTCTGAGCTCCTACAATGAGCAGTTCTTC.

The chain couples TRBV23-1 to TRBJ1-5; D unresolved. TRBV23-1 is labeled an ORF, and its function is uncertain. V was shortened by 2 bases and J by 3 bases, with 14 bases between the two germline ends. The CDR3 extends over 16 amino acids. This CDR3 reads CASSQRRKSPNQPQHF. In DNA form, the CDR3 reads TGCGCCAGCAGTCAACGGAGGAAATCCCCCAATCAGCCCCAGCATTTT.

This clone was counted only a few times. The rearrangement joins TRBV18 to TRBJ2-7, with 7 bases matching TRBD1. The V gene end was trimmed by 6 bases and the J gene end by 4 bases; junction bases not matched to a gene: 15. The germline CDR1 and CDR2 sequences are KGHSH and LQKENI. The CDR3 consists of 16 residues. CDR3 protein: CASSPNGPGQPYEQYF. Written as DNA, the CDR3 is TGTGCCAGCTCTCCCAATGGCCCGGGACAGCCGTACGAGCAGTACTTC.

The DNA of the CDR3 is TGCGCCAGCAGCCAAGATAATTATTGGACAGGGCAATTAACCCAGTACTTC. Translation gives CASSQDNYWTGQLTQYF. V gene TRBV4-3 combines with J gene TRBJ2-5; 8 bases map to TRBD1. With 0 bases clipped from V and 8 bases from J, the junction kept 14 bases outside the gene matches. Germline loops: CDR1 LGHNA, CDR2 YSLEER. The CDR3 is made up of 17 amino acids.

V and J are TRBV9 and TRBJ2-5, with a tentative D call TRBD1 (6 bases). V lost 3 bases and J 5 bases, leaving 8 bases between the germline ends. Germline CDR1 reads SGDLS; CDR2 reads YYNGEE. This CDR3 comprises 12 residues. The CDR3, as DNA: TGTGCCAGCAGCGCTGGACAGGAGACCCAGTACTTC. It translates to CASSAGQETQYF.